This T cell receptor (beta chain) emerged from a study of neurological immune-mediated disorders. Study-wide results and limits: CDR3 amino acid sequences found in expanded clones were never shared across subjects, suggesting private repertoires in all groups.

V lost 5 bases and J lost 11, with 15 bases in between. Germline-derived CDR1 and CDR2 are SGHTA and FQGTGA. CDR3 length: 13 residues. This clonotype was seen many times. Its specificity is unknown. By 5'RACE with 10-nucleotide random UMIs, the cDNA was made. TCRdb itself ran the 5' RACE reads through MiXCR, one entry per CDR3 protein. Of 50,000 or so distinct CDR3 sequences in the sample, 9% to 12% are singletons; the top ten hold around 20%. The chain links TRBV7-3 to TRBJ2-2; TRBD1 is a possible D gene (5 bases). Sequenced material: PBMCs. The receptor was isolated from a woman between 35 and 50 years old with HTLV-1-associated myelopathy (HAM/TSP). The CDR3 DNA reads as TGTGCCAGCAGCCCGCAGGGTATCGGAGAGCTGTTTTTT. This codes for CASSPQGIGELFF.